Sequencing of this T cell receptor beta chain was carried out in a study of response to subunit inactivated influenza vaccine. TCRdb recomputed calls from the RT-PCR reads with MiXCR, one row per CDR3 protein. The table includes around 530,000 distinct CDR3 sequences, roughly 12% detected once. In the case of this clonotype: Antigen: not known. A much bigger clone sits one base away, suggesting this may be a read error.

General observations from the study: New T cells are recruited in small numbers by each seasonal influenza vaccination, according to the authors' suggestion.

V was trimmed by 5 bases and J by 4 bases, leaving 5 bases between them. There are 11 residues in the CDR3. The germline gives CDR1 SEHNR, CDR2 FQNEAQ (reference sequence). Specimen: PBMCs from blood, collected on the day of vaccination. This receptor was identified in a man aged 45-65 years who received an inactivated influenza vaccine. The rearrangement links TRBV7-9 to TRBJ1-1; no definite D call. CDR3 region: CASSRSTEAFF. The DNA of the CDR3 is TGTGCCAGCAGCCGGAGCACTGAAGCTTTCTTT.